Detailed here is one TCR beta chain. Its binding antigen is unknown. No base quality information exists; no much larger clone differs at one position. These data belong to a study of blood T cell repertoires in COVID-19 (dated by TCRdb to about 2020). For the study in its entirety: Samples from collaborators originated in the United States, Italy and Spain and spanned both the acute and convalescent phases of COVID-19. The prospective study material was composed of cDNA or gDNA derived from T cells, B-cell-depleted T cells, or PBMCs. Subjects who had been exposed to COVID-19, were actively infected with it, or had recovered from it provided the deeply sampled blood TCRbeta repertoires that made up the dataset. The repertoires were made available in a free public database intended to serve as a resource for research on the immune response to SARS-CoV-2. The samples were drawn from two sources: the first 160 participants of the ongoing ImmuneRACE study, and over 950 subjects contributed by 6 global collaborators. Sample metadata almost always included a de-identified subject ID, COVID-19 status, age in years and sex. Where available, HLA class I and class II types were obtained from metadata supplied by the sample provider rather than from assay-based typing. Results the study describes overall, beyond this receptor: The amount of clinical and demographic metadata varied by source and participant and was provided uncurated.

CDR1 and CDR2 were assigned from the germline V gene (reference sequence) as MNHEY and SMNVEV. Ends trimmed: V by 5 bases, J by 0 bases; bases unmatched to a gene: 4. CDR3 length: 15 amino acids, cysteine to phenylalanine. Only the CDR3 DNA is retained, 45 bases long and in frame from the first base. TCRbeta CDR3 regions were amplified from genomic DNA using the immunoSEQ Assay, a bias-controlled multiplex PCR. Regarding the original processing steps: The number of nucleated cells in each sample was estimated by amplification of reference gene primers within the assay. To quantify the absolute abundance of each unique TCRbeta CDR3 rearrangement, sequence reads were collapsed and filtered. For each sample, productive Simpson clonality was calculated as the square root of Simpson's diversity index across productive rearrangements. Here the immuneACCESS table is served through TCRdb, limited to in-frame sequences with V and J called. Missing clones are a known gap in these copies; in checked studies unresolved V genes cover under half, and the rest lacks a known reason. That table supplies the V and J calls and clone size; D and trimming were determined from the DNA. The sample records a few hundred thousand clones, 70% to 90% of which are singletons. The ten biggest clones cover about 4.9% of the sample.

Samples from volunteer blood donors who had recovered from COVID-19 were contributed by a second Seattle source. Each collaborating institution followed its own protocols to collect whole blood in K2EDTA tubes. For TCRbeta analysis, collaborators shipped samples in one of three forms: frozen whole blood, isolated PBMCs, or DNA extracted from either of those sample types. The material sequenced was peripheral blood. The origin of this receptor is a man in his 60s who had recovered from COVID-19. The chain couples TRBV27 to TRBJ1-5; 7 bases in the middle match TRBD1. The CDR3 reads as follows: CASSEQGSSNQPQHF. Here is the DNA: TGTGCCAGCAGTGAACAGGGGTCTAGCAATCAGCCCCAGCATTTT.